This T cell receptor beta chain was captured by sequencing in a study of glioma-infiltrating T cells after dendritic cell vaccination. Up to 2 ug genomic DNA was used for TCRB CDR3 amplification. The protocol was immunoSEQ multiplex PCR, while the TCRdb copy is restricted to in-frame clones and leaves out a portion. This sample has tens of thousands of clones, with over 70% found just once. Germline loops: CDR1 SGDLS, CDR2 YYNGEE. Trimming removed 0 bases at V and 6 bases at J, with 9 bases between. This CDR3 contains 14 residues. Comment on this clone: What it binds is unknown.

Findings and limits, study-wide: The cohort had few patients with full blood and tumor sets.

The source of this sequence is a human donor with glioblastoma. Sequencing used blood, obtained before dendritic cell vaccination. The gene calls are TRBV9 and TRBJ1-4, with D tentatively TRBD1 (6 bases). The CDR3 spells CASSVGQGHEKLFF. The CDR3 bases are TGTGCCAGCAGCGTAGGGCAGGGGCATGAAAAACTGTTTTTT.